These 5 T cell receptor beta chains were all obtained from the same sample, sequenced in a study of shared clonotypes between healthy human individuals. The method was immunoSEQ multiplex PCR; TCRdb's version includes in-frame clones alone and lacks a portion of them. The data contain approximately 2.5 million clones, roughly nine tenths of them seen just once; the ten biggest clones take up around 0.14%. The sample consisted of naive CD4+ T cells sorted from blood. Subset indicated: CD45RA+ positively selected. These receptors were taken from a man younger than 35 in good health.

The chain uses TRBV6-1 and TRBJ2-5; TRBD1 aligns across 8 bases. CDR1 and CDR2 from the germline V gene are MNHNS and SASEGT. The V segment lost 8 bases and the J segment 5 bases; nucleotides outside the gene matches: 10. CDR3 length: 14 residues. CDR3 amino acids: CASDRTGNRETQYF. The CDR3 nucleotides read TGTGCCAGCGACCGGACAGGGAACAGGGAGACCCAGTACTTC.

V usage is TRBV18 and J usage is TRBJ2-5; D might be TRBD2 (8 bases). The V gene's germline CDR1 is KGHSH and CDR2 LQKENI. Trimming cost V 3 bases and J 2 bases, with 16 bases left between them. The CDR3 consists of 16 residues. The CDR3 loop is CASSPPGGGRQETQYF. In DNA, the CDR3 is TGTGCCAGCTCACCGCCGGGAGGGGGCAGACAAGAGACCCAGTACTTC.

The chain recombines TRBV10-2 with TRBJ2-3; 10 bases are a match to TRBD1. V gave up 6 bases and J gave up 3 bases; unmatched junction bases: 3. The CDR3 has 14 amino acids. The germline V gene encodes CDR1 WSHSY and CDR2 SAAADI. CDR3 in DNA: TGCGCCAGCAGCTCGGGACAGGGGACAGATACGCAGTATTTT. It codes for CASSSGQGTDTQYF.

The gene calls are TRBV6-5 and TRBJ1-2; D gene unclear. Trimming removed 2 bases at V and 2 bases at J, with 6 bases between. The germline V gene has CDR1 MNHEY and CDR2 SVGAGI. This CDR3 spans 13 amino acids. The CDR3 DNA is TGTGCCAGCAGTTACGAACGGAACTATGGCTACACCTTC. Translation gives CASSYERNYGYTF.

The gene calls are TRBV28 and TRBJ2-3; possible D gene TRBD1, 5 bases. Germline assignment: CDR1 MDHEN and CDR2 SYDVKM. V was shortened by 5 bases and J by 5 bases, with 17 bases between the two germline ends. This CDR3 is 15 amino acids long. This CDR3 is CASSPAWGPGDTQYF. CDR3 sequence (DNA): TGTGCCAGCAGTCCCGCCTGGGGCCCGGGAGATACGCAGTATTTT.